Below, 15 T cell receptor beta chains from the same sample are listed, as sequenced in a study of shared clonotypes between healthy human individuals. Sequenced by immunoSEQ multiplex PCR; TCRdb stores in-frame clones only, minus some. The sample carries 1.4 million to 1.5 million clones, around 97% recorded once. The sequenced material came from naive CD4+ T cells sorted from blood. Documented subset: CD45RA+ positively selected. Every receptor here comes from a man younger than 45 in good health.

The rearrangement joins TRBV28 to TRBJ1-4; no definite D call. The V and J ends lost 3 bases and 0 bases respectively, with 14 bases between them. This CDR3 has 17 amino acids. Germline lookup yields CDR1 MDHEN and CDR2 SYDVKM. The CDR3 DNA reads TGTGCCAGCAGTTTTTTAGCAGGACCCTCAACTAATGAAAAACTGTTTTTT. It yields the protein CASSFLAGPSTNEKLFF.

The rearrangement links TRBV5-1 to TRBJ2-5; no clear D gene. In germline, CDR1 is SGHRS, CDR2 YFSETQ. The CDR3 extends over 14 amino acids. Deletions cut 0 bases from V and 4 bases from J, with 10 bases between. The CDR3 DNA is TGCGCCAGCAGCTTGGGTCTCTTGGGAGAGACCCAGTACTTC. Translation gives CASSLGLLGETQYF.

J is TRBJ2-1 and V is TRBV25-1; 8 bases agree with TRBD2. Germline V CDR1 and CDR2: MGHDK, SYGVNS. With V trimmed by 3 bases and J by 4 bases, 2 bases remained unmatched. This CDR3 is built from 14 residues. The CDR3 DNA reads TGTGCCAGCAGTGAGGCGGGAGGTTACAATGAGCAGTTCTTC. Translating gives CASSEAGGYNEQFF.

This clone was seen once. V usage is TRBV29-1 and J usage is TRBJ1-2, with D possibly matching TRBD1 (6 bases). V lost 7 bases and J lost 1, with 10 bases in between. The CDR3 is made up of 12 amino acids. Per the germline V gene, CDR1 is SQVTM and CDR2 is ANQGSEA. For the CDR3, the DNA is TGCAGCGCCAAGGACAGTAACTATGGCTACACCTTC. The encoded protein is CSAKDSNYGYTF.

The chain joins TRBV30 to TRBJ2-7; D perhaps matches TRBD1 (6 bases). Germline CDR1 and CDR2: GTSNPN and SVGIG (reference sequence). The germline V and J ends were trimmed by 2 bases and 0 bases, with 14 bases remaining between them. This CDR3 is 15 amino acids long. CDR3 loop: CAWSSPYRASYEQYF. The CDR3 region has the DNA TGTGCCTGGAGTAGTCCATACAGGGCCTCCTACGAGCAGTACTTC.

Here the CDR3 reads CASSSPLKSSGREVTQYF. Here the CDR3 DNA reads TGTGCCAGCAGCTCCCCTCTGAAATCTAGCGGGAGGGAAGTGACCCAGTACTTC. The V call is TRBV13, the J call TRBJ2-5, with 12 bases matching TRBD2. Looked up from germline, CDR1 is PRHDT and CDR2 is FYEKMQ (reference sequence). The CDR3 extends over 18 amino acids. The V and J ends lost 4 bases and 7 bases, in that order; junction bases with no gene match: 16.

About this clone: Other DNA sequences in the same sample also yield this CDR3. This chain links TRBV18 with TRBJ2-3, with 11 bases identical to TRBD1. Germline V gene data show CDR1 as KGHSH and CDR2 as LQKENI. The CDR3 has 15 amino acids. After removal of 3 bases from V and 1 base from J, the junction contained 0 bases not matched to a gene. CDR3 residues: CASSPGQGGTDTQYF. Written as DNA, the CDR3 is TGTGCCAGCTCACCGGGACAGGGGGGCACAGATACGCAGTATTTT.

The J gene is TRBJ1-5, the V gene TRBV19, with no clear D. The CDR3 contains 14 residues. Germline CDR1 reads LNHDA; CDR2 reads SQIVND (reference sequence). Trimming stripped 11 bases from V and 7 bases from J, with 21 bases between. The CDR3 nucleotides are TGTGCCTCGATTCAGTATACGGTGGGACAGCCCCAGCATTTT. Protein product: CASIQYTVGQPQHF.

CDR3 DNA: TGTGCCAGTAGTCCGGGACTTCTGTACAATGAGCAGTTCTTC. Translation: CASSPGLLYNEQFF. This chain connects TRBV19 to TRBJ2-1; D perhaps matches TRBD2 (6 bases). The length of the CDR3 is 14 residues. Per germline, CDR1 LNHDA and CDR2 SQIVND (reference sequence). V lost 5 bases and J lost 4, with 12 bases in between.

This clone was seen only once. The CDR3 region has the DNA TGTGCCACCAAGGGGGGGACCCCCTACGAGCAGTACTTC. It translates to CATKGGTPYEQYF. The rearrangement uses TRBV15 and TRBJ2-7, with D possibly matching TRBD2 (7 bases). Germline CDR1 reads LNHNV; CDR2 reads YYDKDF (reference sequence). The V end lost 7 bases, the J end lost 2 bases, and 12 bases lay between the germline ends. The CDR3 loop spans 13 amino acids.

The chain uses TRBV11-2 and TRBJ1-5; tentatively, D is TRBD1 (5 bases). This CDR3 comprises 15 residues. The germline CDR1 and CDR2 sequences are SGHAT and FQNNGV. Between the trimmed V and J ends, which lost 1 base and 2 bases, there was a span of 9 bases. The CDR3 DNA reads as TGTGCCAGCAGCTTAGCAGGGTTTGGCAATCAGCCCCAGCATTTT. This gives the protein CASSLAGFGNQPQHF.

The chain couples TRBV18 to TRBJ2-4, with a weak D call TRBD1 (6 bases). The germline V gene has CDR1 KGHSH and CDR2 LQKENI. This CDR3 is 15 amino acids long. Trimming took 5 bases from V and 2 from J, leaving 13 bases between them. Here the CDR3 DNA reads TGTGCCAGCTCAACCCAGGGGAAGACCAAAAACATTCAGTACTTC. It specifies CASSTQGKTKNIQYF.

This clone appeared once. V usage is TRBV4-1 and J usage is TRBJ2-5; a possible D gene is TRBD1 (6 bases). Germline assignment: CDR1 MGHRA and CDR2 YSYEKL. With 4 bases removed from V and 3 bases from J, the gap between germline ends came to 18 bases. CDR3 size: 16 residues. The CDR3 loop is CASSPEAQGPKETQYF. The DNA for the CDR3 is TGCGCCAGCAGCCCCGAGGCCCAGGGGCCTAAAGAGACCCAGTACTTC.

This rearrangement joins TRBV28 to TRBJ2-1; TRBD2 agrees at 15 bases. CDR1 MDHEN and CDR2 SYDVKM come from the germline V gene. J was trimmed by 8 bases and V by 6 bases; bases with no gene match: 14. The CDR3 is made up of 18 amino acids. The CDR3 reads CASSGLAGGTWRVDEQFF. Written as DNA, the CDR3 is TGTGCCAGCAGCGGACTAGCGGGAGGGACTTGGCGTGTTGATGAGCAGTTCTTC.

The DNA of the CDR3 is TGTGCCAGCAGCCAGTTAGCCGGAGATACGCAGTATTTT. It encodes CASSQLAGDTQYF. This sequence joins TRBV4-2 and TRBJ2-3; D remains unclear. The length of the CDR3 is 13 residues. V lost 3 bases and J 5 bases, leaving 9 bases between the germline ends. Germline-derived CDR1 and CDR2 are LGHNA and YNFKEQ.